These T cell receptor beta chains were read from a single sample in a study of graft-versus-host responses after intestinal transplantation. This table comes from immunoSEQ multiplex PCR, and its TCRdb copy is limited to in-frame clones, with some not included. The table has tens of thousands of clones, 80% to 95% seen once. Their recognized antigens are unknown. Sample: unstimulated CD8+ T cells sorted from spleen or lymph node cells, taken before intestinal transplant. These receptors were collected from a human donor who received an intestinal transplant. The CDR3 runs from the conserved cysteine through the conserved F or W. The order of the fields is V gene, CDR3 protein.

>TRBV30
CAWSQEGAYYEQYF
>TRBV19
CASSPRDRGPYEQYF
>TRBV7-9
CASSLVQGGTGNTIYF
>TRBV9
CASSGPGQGPNYEQYF
>TRBV30
CAWRAAWSGGSDEQYF
>TRBV9
CASSETNNQGEQFF
>TRBV4-1
CASSQYQGPKNIQYF
>TRBV11-1
CASSLSGAYNEQFF
>TRBV5-6
CASSWATPGRTEAFF
>TRBV27
CASSLGTSGYNEQFF
>TRBV19
CASSNEYYGYTF
>TRBV7-3
CASSLYGGADQETQYF
>TRBV7-6
CASSLEAGIVTEAFF
>TRBV5-1
CASSLEGPTGGASAGYTF
>TRBV29-1
CSVETGDTYEQYF
>TRBV4-3
CASSQELAGGTDTQYF
>TRBV27
CASSLSGGALAYEQYF
>TRBV4-3
CASSQDRYQPQHF
>TRBV28
CASSSEKKTGLSSYNEQFF
>TRBV19
CASSLGPSLEQYF
>TRBV29-1
CSGQGAGYEQYF